These T cell receptor beta chains were read from a single sample in a study of shared clonotypes between healthy human individuals. Assay: immunoSEQ multiplex PCR; the TCRdb copy retains only in-frame clones and omits some. The data show about 2.4 million clones, more than 90% seen once. Sequenced material: naive CD4+ T cells sorted from blood. These receptors came from a man aged 18 to 30 in good health. CDR3s include the opening cysteine and the closing phenylalanine or tryptophan. D genes are given only for firm matches. The size field is filled for only some rows; it gives once, few, many or a size class.

j_call,clone_size,d_call,v_call,cdr3_aa,cdr3_nt
TRBJ2-5,once,TRBD2,TRBV7-2,CASSPRRGGRETQYF,TGTGCCAGCAGCCCCCGTCGGGGGGGGAGGGAGACCCAGTACTTC
TRBJ2-1,.,.,TRBV6-4,CASSDTLSSYNEQFF,TGTGCCAGCAGTGACACCTTGAGCTCCTACAATGAGCAGTTCTTC
TRBJ2-7,.,TRBD1,TRBV2,CASSYGTGLHF,TGTGCCAGCAGCTATGGGACAGGATTGCACTTC
TRBJ1-3,.,.,TRBV30,CAWSETGNTIYF,TGTGCCTGGAGTGAAACGGGAAACACCATATATTTT
TRBJ2-1,.,TRBD2,TRBV28,CASITGTNSYNEQFF,TGTGCCAGCATTACCGGGACTAACTCCTACAATGAGCAGTTCTTC
TRBJ1-1,.,.,TRBV6-5,CASSYSARGQGTEAFF,TGTGCCAGCAGTTACTCGGCCCGGGGGCAAGGCACTGAAGCTTTCTTT
TRBJ2-7,few,TRBD1,TRBV11-2,CASSLGGQGTDEQYF,TGTGCCAGCAGCTTGGGGGGACAGGGTACGGACGAGCAGTACTTC
TRBJ2-5,.,.,TRBV7-2,CASSLDGLANGREQYF,TGTGCCAGCAGCTTAGATGGCCTAGCGAACGGAAGGGAGCAGTACTTC
TRBJ2-2,.,TRBD1,TRBV30,CAWGGQGNTGELFF,TGTGCCTGGGGGGGACAGGGAAACACCGGGGAGCTGTTTTTT
TRBJ2-7,.,.,TRBV6-1,CASSDGRAYEQYF,TGTGCCAGCAGTGATGGACGTGCCTACGAGCAGTACTTC
TRBJ2-5,.,TRBD2,TRBV5-1,CASSSFKVAGGQETQYF,TGCGCCAGCAGCTCCTTCAAGGTAGCGGGGGGCCAAGAGACCCAGTACTTC
TRBJ1-1,.,.,TRBV7-2,CASSLRPEGWNTEAFF,TGTGCCAGCAGCTTACGGCCGGAGGGTTGGAACACTGAAGCTTTCTTT
TRBJ2-6,.,.,TRBV18,CASSPQRDATSGANVLTF,TGTGCCAGCTCACCACAACGGGATGCTACCTCTGGGGCCAACGTCCTGACTTTC
TRBJ2-2,.,.,TRBV19,CARNRPLIGLDTGELFF,TGTGCCAGAAACAGGCCTCTCATAGGGCTAGACACCGGGGAGCTGTTTTTT
TRBJ2-3,.,.,TRBV6-5,CASKRDPADTQYF,TGTGCCAGCAAAAGGGATCCCGCGGATACGCAGTATTTT
TRBJ2-5,.,TRBD2,TRBV6-6,CASSRGLAARETQYF,TGTGCCAGCAGCCGCGGACTAGCGGCCAGGGAGACCCAGTACTTC
TRBJ2-7,.,.,TRBV4-3,CASSQEVLGSYEQYF,TGCGCCAGCAGCCAAGAGGTCCTGGGGTCCTACGAGCAGTACTTC
TRBJ2-3,.,.,TRBV29-1,CSVEGGTHTDTQYF,TGCAGCGTTGAAGGCGGGACCCACACAGATACGCAGTATTTT
TRBJ2-2,once,TRBD1,TRBV29-1,CSIRGQLSTGELFF,TGCAGCATTAGGGGACAGCTTTCTACCGGGGAGCTGTTTTTT
TRBJ2-2,.,.,TRBV25-1,CASSRANTGELFF,TGTGCCAGCAGCAGGGCGAACACCGGGGAGCTGTTTTTT
TRBJ2-5,.,.,TRBV2,CATRRTGLERTQYF,TGTGCCACTCGTAGGACGGGATTAGAACGGACCCAGTACTTC
TRBJ1-1,once,.,TRBV6-1,CASSYGVQREAFF,TGTGCCAGCAGTTATGGGGTACAGCGAGAAGCTTTCTTT
TRBJ1-2,.,.,TRBV7-2,CASSHDRNYGYTF,TGTGCCAGCAGCCATGACAGGAACTATGGCTACACCTTC
TRBJ2-6,.,.,TRBV27,CASSLHPGSYMPVLTF,TGTGCCAGCAGCCTTCATCCGGGCTCTTATATGCCCGTCCTGACTTTC
TRBJ1-2,.,.,TRBV28,CASRGGANYGYTF,TGTGCCAGCAGAGGGGGAGCTAACTATGGCTACACCTTC
TRBJ1-4,.,.,TRBV28,CASRGDPPVGEKLFF,TGTGCCAGCAGGGGGGACCCCCCGGTTGGTGAAAAACTGTTTTTT
TRBJ2-1,.,TRBD2,TRBV15,CATSRYKTSGKTNEQFF,TGTGCCACCAGCAGATATAAGACTAGCGGGAAGACGAATGAGCAGTTCTTC
TRBJ2-7,.,TRBD2,TRBV15,CATSRGGLAGAYEQYF,TGTGCCACCAGCAGAGGAGGACTAGCGGGGGCCTACGAGCAGTACTTC
TRBJ1-4,.,.,TRBV15,CATSRLTGINEKLFF,TGTGCCACCAGCAGATTGACAGGAATTAATGAAAAACTGTTTTTT
TRBJ2-3,.,.,TRBV5-1,CASSLGFRGDTQYF,TGCGCCAGCAGCTTGGGGTTTAGGGGAGATACGCAGTATTTT